What follows are 12 T cell receptor beta chains derived from one specimen sequenced in a study of shared clonotypes between healthy human individuals. Assay used: immunoSEQ multiplex PCR; TCRdb lists only in-frame clones, some missing. Among 2.3 million or so clones listed, 93% were seen once. The sample consisted of naive CD4+ T cells from PBMCs. Subset indicated: CD45RA+ positively selected. The receptors here all came from a man aged 18 to 29 in good health. Some clones in this sample may be carry-over from other donors' samples.

CDR3 protein: CASSLAAGTHQPQHF. CDR3 sequence (DNA): TGTGCCAGCAGTTTAGCGGCGGGGACCCATCAGCCCCAGCATTTT. This chain joins TRBV28 and TRBJ1-5; weak D call: TRBD1 (5 bases). CDR3 size: 15 residues. Germline V gene lookup returns CDR1 MDHEN and CDR2 SYDVKM. The V end lost 2 bases, the J end lost 5 bases, and 13 bases lay between the germline ends.

The J gene is TRBJ2-6, the V gene TRBV11-2, with no clear D. Germline V gene data show CDR1 as SGHAT and CDR2 as FQNNGV. The CDR3 runs 16 residues. V was shortened by 0 bases and J by 4 bases, with 10 bases between the two germline ends. The DNA of the CDR3 is TGTGCCAGCAGCTTAGATAGGCCAGCCGGGGCCAACGTCCTGACTTTC. Residues: CASSLDRPAGANVLTF.

This sequence joins TRBV28 and TRBJ1-4, with 7 bases aligning to TRBD1. Germline V lookup: CDR1 MDHEN, CDR2 SYDVKM. J lost 8 bases, V lost 3 bases, and 9 bases had no gene match. This CDR3 has 15 residues. The CDR3 reads CASSFSGTEREKLFF. The DNA for the CDR3 is TGTGCCAGCAGTTTTAGTGGGACAGAGCGGGAAAAACTGTTTTTT.

This clone has only a few counts. This sequence joins TRBV28 and TRBJ1-5, with D unclear. Trimming stripped 3 bases from V and 6 bases from J, with 6 bases between. Per germline, CDR1 MDHEN and CDR2 SYDVKM. There are 12 residues in the CDR3. CDR3 protein: CASSFAAQPQHF. CDR3 sequence (DNA): TGTGCCAGCAGTTTCGCGGCTCAGCCCCAGCATTTT.

This sequence joins TRBV6-5 and TRBJ1-1; D unresolved. The CDR3 length is 15 residues. V gave up 6 bases and J gave up 4 bases, with 18 bases separating them. CDR1 and CDR2 (germline): MNHEY, SVGAGI. Here the CDR3 reads CASRPPVSRATEAFF. DNA of the CDR3: TGTGCCAGCAGACCCCCCGTCTCCCGGGCCACTGAAGCTTTCTTT.

This chain uses TRBV4-3 with TRBJ1-4; tentatively, D is TRBD1 (5 bases). The CDR3 is 17 amino acids. Looked up from germline, CDR1 is LGHNA and CDR2 is YSLEER. V was pared by 0 bases and J by 0 bases, with 11 bases between. Here the CDR3 DNA reads TGCGCCAGCAGCCAAGATCGTCTAGGGGCAACTAATGAAAAACTGTTTTTT. It encodes CASSQDRLGATNEKLFF.

The chain links TRBV6-1 to TRBJ2-3, with D unresolved. Trimming took 7 bases from V and 5 from J, leaving 16 bases between them. Germline V CDR1 and CDR2: MNHNS, SASEGT. The CDR3 length is 14 residues. CDR3 protein: CASTIGWAQDTQYF. The DNA for the CDR3 is TGTGCCAGCACTATCGGGTGGGCCCAAGATACGCAGTATTTT.

V gene TRBV9 combines with J gene TRBJ1-2; D not resolved. CDR3 length: 11 residues. Trimming removed 6 bases from V and 1 base from J, with 4 bases in between. CDR1 and CDR2 from the germline V gene are SGDLS and YYNGEE. The DNA for the CDR3 is TGTGCCAGCACCCATAACTATGGCTACACCTTC. It is translated as CASTHNYGYTF.

The table lists this clone with a count of one. The V gene is TRBV19, the J gene TRBJ1-4, with D possibly TRBD1 on 6 matching bases. Trimming pared 5 bases from V and 5 bases from J, leaving 15 bases between. The CDR3 contains 15 residues. Looked up from germline, CDR1 is LNHDA and CDR2 is SQIVND (reference sequence). Here the CDR3 reads CASSPPLGANEKLFF. The DNA for the CDR3 is TGTGCCAGTAGTCCCCCCTTGGGGGCCAATGAAAAACTGTTTTTT.

The chain combines TRBV29-1 with TRBJ2-2; D gene ambiguous. CDR1 SQVTM and CDR2 ANQGSEA come from the germline V gene. Deletions cut 1 base from V and 1 base from J, with 7 bases between. The CDR3 extends over 14 amino acids. DNA of the CDR3: TGCAGCGTTGAAGGCCCCGGGAACACCGGGGAGCTGTTTTTT. This translates into CSVEGPGNTGELFF.

CDR3 coding DNA: TGTGCCAGCAGCTTCCGGGACAGGGGCTTGGACACTGAAGCTTTCTTT. Its translation is CASSFRDRGLDTEAFF. This chain uses TRBV7-8 with TRBJ1-1; 10 positions match TRBD1. CDR3 length: 16 residues. CDR1 SGHVS and CDR2 FQNEAQ come from the germline V gene. V shed 3 bases and J 3 bases; nucleotides not matched to a gene: 7.

The chain carries TRBV27 and TRBJ2-3; the D gene is possibly TRBD2 (5 bases). The V end was cut by 4 bases, the J end by 4 bases, with 9 bases between. CDR1 MNHEY and CDR2 SMNVEV come from the germline V gene (reference sequence). The CDR3 is 13 residues long. This chain's CDR3 is CASSWLRADTQYF. The DNA for the CDR3 is TGTGCCAGCAGTTGGTTGAGGGCAGATACGCAGTATTTT.